A single sample is the source of the 7 T cell receptor beta chains below, sequenced in a study of Ad26.COV2.S vaccination and SARS-CoV-2 variants. Sample treatment: about 20 received Ad26.COV2.S at low or high dose, single or two shots; 5 received placebo; per-sample allocation not given. Specimen acquisition occurred on day 63 following the initial vaccine or placebo injection. The protocol was immunoSEQ multiplex PCR, while the TCRdb copy is restricted to in-frame clones and leaves out a portion. Of hundreds of thousands of clones listed, approximately 90% are singletons. Specimen: peripheral blood, collected in a trial of Ad26.COV2.S vaccine versus placebo. These receptors came from a person aged 18-60 years who received the Ad26.COV2.S COVID-19 vaccine or a placebo.

This sequence joins TRBV2 and TRBJ1-3; weak D call: TRBD1 (5 bases). The V gene's germline CDR1 is SNHLY and CDR2 FYNNEI. V was clipped by 5 bases and J by 4 bases, with 18 bases between them. CDR3 length equals 16 residues. CDR3 coding DNA: TGTGCCAGCAGTAAAGTTCGACGGGACCGGGGAAACACCATATATTTT. Protein sequence: CASSKVRRDRGNTIYF.

The chain joins TRBV24-1 to TRBJ2-3; D is possibly TRBD2 (6 bases). There are 15 residues in the CDR3. Germline V gene sequence: CDR1 KGHDR, CDR2 SFDVKD. V lost 1 base and J lost 6, with 13 bases in between. CDR3 nucleotides: TGTGCCACCAGTGATTTCGGGGGAAATGGGGATACGCAGTATTTT. Residues: CATSDFGGNGDTQYF.

V is TRBV18 and J is TRBJ1-1; D may be TRBD1 (5 bases). The CDR3 spans 15 residues. Deletions cut 8 bases from V and 0 bases from J, with 16 bases between. The germline V gene has CDR1 KGHSH and CDR2 LQKENI. The DNA for the CDR3 is TGTGCCAGCACCCTTCCCGGGACGGTGAACACTGAAGCTTTCTTT. Translating it yields CASTLPGTVNTEAFF.

V usage is TRBV5-1 and J usage is TRBJ2-1; 13 bases map to TRBD2. J lost 6 bases, V lost 4 bases, and 4 bases had no gene match. The CDR3 is made up of 15 amino acids. The V gene's germline CDR1 is SGHRS and CDR2 YFSETQ. CDR3 sequence (DNA): TGCGCCAGCAGCCACACTAGCGGGAGGGCCAATGAGCAGTTCTTC. This sequence encodes CASSHTSGRANEQFF.

The rearrangement uses TRBV28 and TRBJ1-5; D is ambiguous. Germline-derived CDR1 and CDR2 are MDHEN and SYDVKM. V was clipped by 6 bases and J by 5 bases, with 17 bases between them. The CDR3 has 15 amino acids. The CDR3 protein is CASSSLADGYQPQHF. CDR3 nucleotides: TGTGCCAGCAGCAGTTTAGCGGATGGTTATCAGCCCCAGCATTTT.

J is TRBJ2-1 and V is TRBV25-1; no clear D gene. The CDR3 runs to 13 residues. Germline CDR1 reads MGHDK; CDR2 reads SYGVNS. V lost 2 bases, J lost 10 bases, and 12 bases lay in between. For the CDR3, the DNA is TGTGCCAGCAGTGAAAAAGACACCCGGGAGCAGTTCTTC. Its translation is CASSEKDTREQFF.

This clone was counted a single time. The chain employs TRBV28 and TRBJ2-6; D is possibly TRBD1 or TRBD2 (5 bases each). In germline, CDR1 is MDHEN, CDR2 SYDVKM. The CDR3 length is 19 residues. V lost 8 bases to trimming and J lost 0 bases, with 23 bases between them. CDR3 nucleotides: TGTGCCAGCGGGGGTGTGGACGAGCGGCAAAGCTCTGGGGCCAACGTCCTGACTTTC. This sequence encodes CASGGVDERQSSGANVLTF.